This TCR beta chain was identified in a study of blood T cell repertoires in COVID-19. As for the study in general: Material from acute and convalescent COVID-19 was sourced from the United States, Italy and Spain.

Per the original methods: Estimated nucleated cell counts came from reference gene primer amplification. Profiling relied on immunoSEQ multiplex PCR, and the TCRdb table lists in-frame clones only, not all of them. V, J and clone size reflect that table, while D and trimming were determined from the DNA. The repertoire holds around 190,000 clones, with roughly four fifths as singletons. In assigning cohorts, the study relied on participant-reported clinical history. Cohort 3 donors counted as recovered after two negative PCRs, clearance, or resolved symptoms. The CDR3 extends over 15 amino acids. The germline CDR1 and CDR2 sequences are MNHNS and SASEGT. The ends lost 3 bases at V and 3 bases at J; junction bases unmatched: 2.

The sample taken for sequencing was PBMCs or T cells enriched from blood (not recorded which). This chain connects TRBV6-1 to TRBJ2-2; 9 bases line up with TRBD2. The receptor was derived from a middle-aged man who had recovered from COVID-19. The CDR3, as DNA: TGTGCCAGCAGTGACGCGGGAGGGGACACCGGGGAGCTGTTTTTT. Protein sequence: CASSDAGGDTGELFF.